Following are 15 T cell receptor beta chains from one sample sequenced in a study of OX40 agonist ivuxolimab in advanced cancers. Libraries were prepared by immunoSEQ multiplex PCR; TCRdb keeps only in-frame clonotypes and omits some of them. The repertoire includes 69,000 or so clones, about four fifths of them detected once, and 5.5% to 8.5% sits in the top ten. The source was CD4+ or CD8+ T cells sorted from blood, collected in a trial of the OX40 agonist ivuxolimab. Every receptor here comes from an adult with an advanced solid tumor such as melanoma, head and neck, liver or kidney cancer.

The chain uses TRBV11-3 and TRBJ2-3; no definite D call. The CDR3 covers 13 residues. From germline, CDR1 is SGHNT and CDR2 YENEEA. V was cut by 4 bases and J by 2 bases, with 7 bases left in between. CDR3 DNA: TGTGCCAGCAGCTCTAAGGACACAGATACGCAGTATTTT. Its translation: CASSSKDTDTQYF. The whole variable domain, filled in from reference TRBV11-3 and TRBJ2-3, reads EAGVVQSPRYKIIEKKQPVAFWCNPISGHNTLYWYLQNLGQGPELLIRYENEEAVDDSQLPKDRFSAERLKGVDSTLKIQPAELGDSAVYLCASSSKDTDTQYFGPGTRLTVL.

The chain joins TRBV7-6 to TRBJ2-5; 9 positions agree with TRBD2. This CDR3 has 14 residues. V lost 2 bases, J lost 5 bases, and 3 bases stayed unmatched. Germline CDR1 is SGHVS and CDR2 is FNYEAQ. CDR3 residues: CASSLIAGGETQYF. CDR3 nucleotide sequence: TGTGCCAGCAGCTTAATCGCGGGAGGGGAGACCCAGTACTTC.

This chain connects TRBV7-2 to TRBJ1-2; no definite D call. CDR3 length: 12 residues. CDR1 and CDR2 from the germline V gene are SGHTA and FQGNSA. V was pared by 3 bases and J by 11 bases, with 13 bases between. As DNA, the CDR3 is TGTGCCAGCAGCTTTTGGTCGACAAGGTACACCTTC. Encoded protein: CASSFWSTRYTF.

V and J are TRBV25-1 and TRBJ2-1; D might be TRBD1 or TRBD2, each matching 5 bases. Germline V CDR1 and CDR2: MGHDK, SYGVNS. CDR3 length equals 13 residues. V dropped 3 bases and J dropped 10 bases, with 13 bases sitting between them. CDR3: CASSDMSWDEQFF. The CDR3 region has the DNA TGTGCCAGCAGTGATATGAGTTGGGACGAGCAGTTCTTC.

The chain has TRBV25-1 and TRBJ2-2, with D unclear. Germline lookup yields CDR1 MGHDK and CDR2 SYGVNS. The CDR3 runs to 15 residues. The V end was cut by 8 bases, the J end by 2 bases, with 15 bases between. The CDR3 is CASGQTRSNTGELFF. CDR3 in DNA: TGTGCCAGCGGGCAGACACGATCAAACACCGGGGAGCTGTTTTTT. The full variable domain, completed using reference TRBV25-1 and TRBJ2-2, is EADIYQTPRYLVIGTGKKITLECSQTMGHDKMYWYQQDPGMELHLIHYSYGVNSTEKGDLSSESTVSRIRTEHFPLTLESARPSHTSQYLCASGQTRSNTGELFFGEGSRLTVL.

V usage is TRBV7-2 and J usage is TRBJ2-2, with a weak D call TRBD2 (5 bases). CDR1 SGHTA and CDR2 FQGNSA come from the germline V gene. Trimming cost V 1 base and J 6 bases, with 9 bases left between them. The length of the CDR3 is 14 residues. CDR3 sequence reads: CASSLGAGPGELFF. Written as DNA, the CDR3 is TGTGCCAGCAGCTTAGGGGCGGGTCCCGGGGAGCTGTTTTTT.

V usage is TRBV6-1 and J usage is TRBJ2-7, with unresolved D. CDR1 MNHNS and CDR2 SASEGT come from the germline V gene. The V gene lost 4 bases and the J gene lost 5 bases, with 15 bases spanning the gap. The CDR3 length is 14 residues. CDR3 in DNA: TGTGCCAGCAGTGTAGGTGGGGATTTGCACGAGCAGTACGTC. Protein product: CASSVGGDLHEQYV.

The chain couples TRBV13 to TRBJ1-1; 7 nucleotides line up with TRBD1. Germline V gene sequence: CDR1 PRHDT, CDR2 FYEKMQ (reference sequence). J lost 3 bases, V lost 5 bases, and 6 bases had no gene match. This CDR3 is built from 14 residues. CDR3 sequence: CASSLGQLYTEAFF. The CDR3 DNA reads TGTGCCAGCAGCCTGGGACAGCTGTACACTGAAGCTTTCTTT.

This clone has a single count. This rearrangement joins TRBV7-6 to TRBJ2-5, with TRBD2 as a possible D gene (5 bases). This CDR3 is 15 amino acids long. The germline V gene encodes CDR1 SGHVS and CDR2 FNYEAQ. Trimming took off 0 bases at V and 4 bases at J, with 12 bases between the two ends. CDR3 nucleotides: TGTGCCAGCAGCTTAGCGCTCGGGGTGAGAGAGACCCAGTACTTC. It is translated as CASSLALGVRETQYF.

V and J are TRBV5-6 and TRBJ2-7, with D unresolved. This CDR3 comprises 16 residues. Germline lookup yields CDR1 SGHDT and CDR2 YYEEEE. V lost 1 base to trimming and J lost 2 bases, with 16 bases between them. The CDR3 reads CASSLRPSAQAYEQYV. CDR3 nucleotide sequence: TGTGCCAGCAGCTTGCGTCCTTCGGCCCAGGCCTACGAGCAGTACGTC.

The rearrangement joins TRBV18 to TRBJ2-1; the D gene is possibly TRBD1 (6 bases). The CDR3 runs to 15 residues. The V gene lost 3 bases and the J gene lost 3 bases, with 12 bases spanning the gap. Germline CDR1 reads KGHSH; CDR2 reads LQKENI. The CDR3 loop reads CASSPSVGGYNEQFF. The DNA for the CDR3 is TGTGCCAGCTCACCTTCTGTAGGGGGCTACAATGAGCAGTTCTTC.

V and J are TRBV28 and TRBJ1-2, with TRBD1 matching over 8 bases. This CDR3 contains 16 residues. V was pared by 7 bases and J by 2 bases, with 12 bases of the junction left unmatched. Germline V gene sequence: CDR1 MDHEN, CDR2 SYDVKM. The CDR3 reads CASTEGGGQVNYGYTF. CDR3 sequence (DNA): TGTGCCAGCACCGAGGGGGGGGGACAGGTGAACTATGGCTACACCTTC.

This CDR3 is CASSSLQGPSNYGYTF. For the CDR3, the DNA is TGTGCCAGCAGTTCCTTACAGGGTCCTTCTAACTATGGCTACACCTTC. This chain joins TRBV28 and TRBJ1-2, with D possibly being TRBD1 (6 bases). Germline V gene data show CDR1 as MDHEN and CDR2 as SYDVKM. Trimming took off 4 bases at V and 0 bases at J, with 15 bases between the two ends. The CDR3 is made up of 16 amino acids.

The chain employs TRBV29-1 and TRBJ1-2; 7 positions agree with TRBD1. Germline assignment: CDR1 SQVTM and CDR2 ANQGSEA. CDR3 length: 12 amino acids. V shed 7 bases, J shed 4 bases, and the junction held 6 bases outside the gene matches. Here the CDR3 reads CSARTGSYGYTF. CDR3 DNA: TGCAGCGCGAGGACAGGTTCCTATGGCTACACCTTC.

J is TRBJ2-7 and V is TRBV6-1; D is ambiguous. The CDR3 sequence is 14 residues long. V gave up 7 bases and J gave up 2 bases, with 15 bases separating them. Per the germline V gene, CDR1 is MNHNS and CDR2 is SASEGT. CDR3 sequence (DNA): TGTGCCAGCAAGCCGGACCGAGCAACCTACGAGCAGTACTTC. Translated, it gives CASKPDRATYEQYF.